This T cell receptor beta chain is from a study of T-cell reconstitution after alpha-beta-depleted transplantation in children. For TCRbeta, the library was prepared with unique molecular identifiers. TCRdb fed the PCR reads into MiXCR, producing one record per CDR3 protein. The table lists approximately 1,000,000 distinct CDR3 sequences, about 31% of them singletons. Germline-derived CDR1 and CDR2 are DFQATT and SNEGSKA (reference sequence). Trimming stripped 2 bases from V and 3 bases from J, with 5 bases between. This CDR3 region has 12 residues. The source was PBMCs, mostly from graft donor cells, collected 360 days after TCRalphabeta/CD19-depleted stem cell transplant. V is TRBV20-1 and J is TRBJ2-1; D is unresolved. The sequence derives from a boy younger than two who had a stem cell transplant for SCID, so the T cells may come from the graft donor. The CDR3 here is CSARPDYNEQFF. For the CDR3, the DNA is TGCAGTGCTAGACCTGACTACAATGAGCAGTTCTTC.